Shown below are 6 T cell receptor beta chains from a single sample sequenced in a study of T cells in Graves' hyperthyroidism and ophthalmopathy (dated by TCRdb to between 2018 and 2021). Libraries were constructed by multiplex PCR. The instrument given in TCRdb is Illumina HiSeq 2000. TCR beta CDR3 regions were amplified from RNA transcripts. The TCR CDR3 was subjected to a first round of RT-PCR using the HTBI primer set and the Qiagen OneStep RT-PCR kit. The raw public reads went through TCRdb reprocessing: fastp at Q25, MiXCR clone calling, in-frame beta chains kept. Rows are unified per CDR3 protein, each entry keeping the most common DNA and genes. The sample has hundreds of thousands of distinct CDR3 sequences on record, roughly 40% of them singletons. The ten largest clones add up to over 8% of the sample. Sequenced sample: blood. The origin of the receptors is a man aged 18 to 35 with Graves' hyperthyroidism.

This clonotype was counted only a few times. This may arise from a read error, as a much more abundant clone is one base away. The rearrangement joins TRBV5-8 to TRBJ2-6; no reliable D call. V lost 3 bases and J 4 bases, leaving 8 bases between the germline ends. The CDR3 length is 14 residues. The germline V gene has CDR1 SGHTS and CDR2 YDEGEE. The DNA for the CDR3 is TGTGCCAGCAGCTCCGCCGGGGGGGCCAACGTCCTGACTTTC. Translated, it gives CASSSAGGANVLTF.

J is TRBJ1-1 and V is TRBV20-1, with TRBD1 matching 7 bases. This CDR3 contains 13 residues. Germline assignment: CDR1 DFQATT and CDR2 SNEGSKA (reference sequence). V lost 5 bases, J lost 7 bases, and 10 bases stayed unmatched. The CDR3 loop is CSARDRESLEAFF. The CDR3 DNA reads TGCAGTGCTCGTGACAGGGAATCCCTTGAAGCTTTCTTT.

The chain links TRBV29-1 to TRBJ2-2; no reliable D call. Between the trimmed V and J ends, which lost 8 bases and 7 bases, there was a span of 14 bases. CDR3 length equals 12 residues. The germline V gene encodes CDR1 SQVTM and CDR2 ANQGSEA. This chain's CDR3 is CSSNSRIGELFF. CDR3 nucleotide sequence: TGCAGCTCTAACTCCCGCATCGGGGAGCTGTTTTTT.

This clonotype was picked up one time. The chain combines TRBV11-2 with TRBJ2-7; D gene uncertain. Germline lookup yields CDR1 SGHAT and CDR2 FQNNGV. V dropped 7 bases and J dropped 3 bases, with 13 bases sitting between them. This CDR3 region has 13 residues. The CDR3 region has the DNA TGTGCCAGCACCAACGGACCCGACTACGAGCAGTACTTC. Translated, it gives CASTNGPDYEQYF.

In this sample, this clonotype turned up many times. CDR3 sequence reads: CASNRANTEAFF. The CDR3 DNA is TGTGCCAGCAACAGGGCGAACACTGAAGCTTTCTTT. The chain carries TRBV12-3 or TRBV12-4 and TRBJ1-1, with a tentative D call TRBD1 (6 bases). The CDR3 is made up of 12 amino acids. V was pared by 7 bases and J by 1 base, with 7 bases between.

This clonotype was observed many times. The V and J genes are TRBV9 and TRBJ1-3; the D is unclear. This CDR3 comprises 14 residues. Trimming left V 0 bases short and J 1 base short, with 5 bases between. Germline CDR1 and CDR2: SGDLS and YYNGEE. In DNA, the CDR3 is TGTGCCAGCAGCGTAGGGGCATCTGGAAACACCATATATTTT. Translation gives CASSVGASGNTIYF.